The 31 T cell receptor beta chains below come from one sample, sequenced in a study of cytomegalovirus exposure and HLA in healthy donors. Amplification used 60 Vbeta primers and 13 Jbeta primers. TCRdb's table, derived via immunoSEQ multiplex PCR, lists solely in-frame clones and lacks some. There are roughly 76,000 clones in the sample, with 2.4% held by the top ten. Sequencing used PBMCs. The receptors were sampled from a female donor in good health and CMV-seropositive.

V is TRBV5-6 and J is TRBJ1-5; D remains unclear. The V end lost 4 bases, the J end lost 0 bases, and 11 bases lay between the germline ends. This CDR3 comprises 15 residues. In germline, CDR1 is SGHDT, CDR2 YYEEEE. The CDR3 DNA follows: TGTGCCAGCAGCCGCGGGGAGTATAGCAATCAGCCCCAGCATTTT. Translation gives CASSRGEYSNQPQHF.

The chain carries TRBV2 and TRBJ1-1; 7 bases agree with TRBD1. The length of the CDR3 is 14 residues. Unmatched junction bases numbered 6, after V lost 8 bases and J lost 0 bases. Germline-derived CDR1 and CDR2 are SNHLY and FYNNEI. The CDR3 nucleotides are TGTGCCAGCGATTTTCAGGGGGTGAACACTGAAGCTTTCTTT. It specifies CASDFQGVNTEAFF.

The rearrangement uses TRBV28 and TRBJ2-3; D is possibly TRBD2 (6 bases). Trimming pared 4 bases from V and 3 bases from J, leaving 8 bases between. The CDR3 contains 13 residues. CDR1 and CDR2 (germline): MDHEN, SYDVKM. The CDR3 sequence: CASSSGGTDTQYF. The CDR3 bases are TGTGCCAGCAGTTCCGGGGGAACAGATACGCAGTATTTT.

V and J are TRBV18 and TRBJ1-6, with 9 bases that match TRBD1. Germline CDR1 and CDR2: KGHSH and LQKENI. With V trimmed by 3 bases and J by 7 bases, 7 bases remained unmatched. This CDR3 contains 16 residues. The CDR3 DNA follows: TGTGCCAGCTCACCGGGACAGGGTATTATAAATTCACCCCTCCACTTT. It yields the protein CASSPGQGIINSPLHF.

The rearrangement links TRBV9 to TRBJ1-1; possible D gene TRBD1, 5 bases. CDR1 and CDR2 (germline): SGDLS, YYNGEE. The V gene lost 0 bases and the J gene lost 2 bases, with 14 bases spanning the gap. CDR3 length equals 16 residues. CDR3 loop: CASSVGRGGRNTEAFF. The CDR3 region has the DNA TGTGCCAGCAGCGTAGGTCGCGGGGGTCGAAACACTGAAGCTTTCTTT.

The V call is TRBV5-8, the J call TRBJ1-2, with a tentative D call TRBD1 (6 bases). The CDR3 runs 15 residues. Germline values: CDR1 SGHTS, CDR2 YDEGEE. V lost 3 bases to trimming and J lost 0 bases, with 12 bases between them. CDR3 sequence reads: CASSSLRTANYGYTF. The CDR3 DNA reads TGTGCCAGCAGCTCCTTACGGACAGCTAACTATGGCTACACCTTC.

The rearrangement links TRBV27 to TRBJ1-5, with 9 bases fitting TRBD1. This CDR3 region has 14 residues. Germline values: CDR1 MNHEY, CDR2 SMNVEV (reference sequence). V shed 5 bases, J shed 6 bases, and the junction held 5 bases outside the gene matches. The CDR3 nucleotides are TGTGCCAGCAGTACGCTGGACAGGGGTCAGCCCCAGCATTTT. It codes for CASSTLDRGQPQHF.

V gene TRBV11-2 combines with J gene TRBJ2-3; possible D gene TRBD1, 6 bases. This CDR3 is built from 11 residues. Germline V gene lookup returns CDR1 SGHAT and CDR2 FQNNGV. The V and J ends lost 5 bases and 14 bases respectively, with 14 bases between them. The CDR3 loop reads CASSLGHGAYF. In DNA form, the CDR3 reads TGTGCCAGCAGCCTGGGACATGGTGCGTATTTT.

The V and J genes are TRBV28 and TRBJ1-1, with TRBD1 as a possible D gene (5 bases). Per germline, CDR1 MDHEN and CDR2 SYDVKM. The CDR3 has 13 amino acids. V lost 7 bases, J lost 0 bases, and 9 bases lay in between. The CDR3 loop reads CASKGPLNTEAFF. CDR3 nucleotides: TGTGCCAGCAAGGGGCCCTTGAACACTGAAGCTTTCTTT.

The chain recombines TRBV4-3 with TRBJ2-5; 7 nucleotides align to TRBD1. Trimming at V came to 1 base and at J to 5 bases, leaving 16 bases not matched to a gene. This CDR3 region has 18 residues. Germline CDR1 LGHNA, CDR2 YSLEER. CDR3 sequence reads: CASSQGVGTGASTETQYF. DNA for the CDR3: TGCGCCAGCAGCCAAGGTGTGGGTACAGGGGCATCAACGGAGACCCAGTACTTC.

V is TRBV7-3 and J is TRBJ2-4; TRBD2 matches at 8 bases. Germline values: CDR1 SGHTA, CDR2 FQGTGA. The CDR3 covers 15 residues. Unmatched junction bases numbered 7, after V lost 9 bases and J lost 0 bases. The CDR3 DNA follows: TGTGCCAGGGGACTAGTCGTTCTAGCCAAAAACATTCAGTACTTC. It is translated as CARGLVVLAKNIQYF.

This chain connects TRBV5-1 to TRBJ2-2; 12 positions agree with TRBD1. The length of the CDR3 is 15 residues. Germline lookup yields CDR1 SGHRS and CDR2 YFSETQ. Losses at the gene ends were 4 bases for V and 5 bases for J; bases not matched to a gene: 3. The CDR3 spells CASSGTGGWTGELFF. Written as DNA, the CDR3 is TGCGCCAGCAGCGGGACAGGGGGCTGGACCGGGGAGCTGTTTTTT.

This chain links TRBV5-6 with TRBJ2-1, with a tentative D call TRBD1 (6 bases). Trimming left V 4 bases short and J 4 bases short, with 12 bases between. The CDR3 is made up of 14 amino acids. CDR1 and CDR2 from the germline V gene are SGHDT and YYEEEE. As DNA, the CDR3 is TGTGCCAGCAGCCCCGGGACAAGTTACAATGAGCAGTTCTTC. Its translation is CASSPGTSYNEQFF.

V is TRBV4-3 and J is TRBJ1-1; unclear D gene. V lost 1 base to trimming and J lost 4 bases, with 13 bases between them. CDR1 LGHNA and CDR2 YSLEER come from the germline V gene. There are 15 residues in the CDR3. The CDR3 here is CASSQVTDGSTEAFF. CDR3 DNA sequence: TGCGCCAGCAGCCAAGTTACAGATGGGTCCACTGAAGCTTTCTTT.

The CDR3 DNA follows: TGTGCCAGCAGTTTCAGCGGGGGGAGCGCCTACGAGCAGTACTTC. Its protein product is CASSFSGGSAYEQYF. The chain carries TRBV28 and TRBJ2-7, with TRBD2 identical over 9 bases. This CDR3 has 15 amino acids. CDR1 and CDR2 (germline): MDHEN, SYDVKM. The J segment lost 2 bases and the V segment lost 3 bases, leaving 5 bases of the junction unmatched.

CDR3 coding DNA: TGTGCCAGTACCCCGAAGGACAGGGGGCGTCAGCCCCAGCATTTT. Its protein is CASTPKDRGRQPQHF. J is TRBJ1-5 and V is TRBV19, with 11 bases aligning to TRBD1. Germline lookup yields CDR1 LNHDA and CDR2 SQIVND (reference sequence). Trimming removed 7 bases from V and 6 bases from J; junction bases left unmatched: 8. The CDR3 is made up of 15 amino acids.

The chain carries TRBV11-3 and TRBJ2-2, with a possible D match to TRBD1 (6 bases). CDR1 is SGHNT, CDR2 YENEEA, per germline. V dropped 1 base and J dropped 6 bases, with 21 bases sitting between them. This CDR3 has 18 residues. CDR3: CASSLVPIDTGWAGELFF. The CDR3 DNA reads TGTGCCAGCAGCTTAGTACCGATCGATACAGGGTGGGCCGGGGAGCTGTTTTTT.

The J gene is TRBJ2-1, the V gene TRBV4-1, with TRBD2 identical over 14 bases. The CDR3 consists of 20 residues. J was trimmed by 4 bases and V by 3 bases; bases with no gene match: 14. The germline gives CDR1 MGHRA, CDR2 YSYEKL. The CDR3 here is CASSQAPGTGLAGVYNEQFF. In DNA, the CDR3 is TGCGCCAGCAGCCAGGCCCCCGGCACGGGACTAGCGGGAGTTTACAATGAGCAGTTCTTC.

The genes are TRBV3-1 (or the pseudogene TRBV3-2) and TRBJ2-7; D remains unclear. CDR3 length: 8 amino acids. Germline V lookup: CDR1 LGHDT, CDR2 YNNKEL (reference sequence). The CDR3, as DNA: TGTGCCAGCAGCCAAGTCCTTGTG. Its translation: CASSQVLV.

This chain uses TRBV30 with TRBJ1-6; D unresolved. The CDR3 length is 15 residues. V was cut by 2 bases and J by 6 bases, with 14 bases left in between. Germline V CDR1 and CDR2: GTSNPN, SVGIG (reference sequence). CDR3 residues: CAWSTPGSFNSPLHF. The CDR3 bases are TGTGCCTGGAGTACCCCAGGCAGTTTTAATTCACCCCTCCACTTT.

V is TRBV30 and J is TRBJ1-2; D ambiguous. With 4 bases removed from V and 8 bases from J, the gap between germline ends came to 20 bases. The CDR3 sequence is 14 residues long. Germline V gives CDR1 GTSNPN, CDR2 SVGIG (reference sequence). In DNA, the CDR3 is TGTGCCTGGATGGGTAGAGCCTTGGGCTTAGGCTACACCTTC. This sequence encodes CAWMGRALGLGYTF.

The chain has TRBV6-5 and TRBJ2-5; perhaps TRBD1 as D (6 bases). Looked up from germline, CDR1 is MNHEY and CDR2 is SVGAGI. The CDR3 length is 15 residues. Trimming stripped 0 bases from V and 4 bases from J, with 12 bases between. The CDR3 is CASSYSDRFSETQYF. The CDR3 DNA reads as TGTGCCAGCAGTTACTCGGACAGATTTTCAGAGACCCAGTACTTC.

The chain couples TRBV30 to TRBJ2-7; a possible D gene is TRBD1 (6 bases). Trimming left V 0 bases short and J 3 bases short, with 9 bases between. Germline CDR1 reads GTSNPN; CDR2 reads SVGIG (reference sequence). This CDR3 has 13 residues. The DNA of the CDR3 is TGTGCCTGGAGTGTGGGACATAGCTACGAGCAGTACTTC. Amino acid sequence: CAWSVGHSYEQYF.

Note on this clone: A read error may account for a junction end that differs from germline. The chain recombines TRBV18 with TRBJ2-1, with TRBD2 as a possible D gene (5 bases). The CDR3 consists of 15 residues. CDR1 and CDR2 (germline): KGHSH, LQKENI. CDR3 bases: TGTGCCAGCTCTCTAGCTTCGGCCTCCGACAATGAGCAGTTCTTC. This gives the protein CASSLASASDNEQFF.

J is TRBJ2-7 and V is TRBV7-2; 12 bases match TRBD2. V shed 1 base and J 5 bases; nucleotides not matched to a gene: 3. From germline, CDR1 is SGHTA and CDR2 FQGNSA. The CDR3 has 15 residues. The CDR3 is CASSLVASGGDEQYF. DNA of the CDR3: TGTGCCAGCAGCTTAGTGGCTAGCGGGGGGGACGAGCAGTACTTC.

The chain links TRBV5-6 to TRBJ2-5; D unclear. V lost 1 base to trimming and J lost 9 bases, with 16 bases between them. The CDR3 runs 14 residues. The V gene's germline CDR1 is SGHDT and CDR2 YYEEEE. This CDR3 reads CASSLWASLWAQYF. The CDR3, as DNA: TGTGCCAGCAGCTTGTGGGCCTCGTTATGGGCCCAGTACTTC. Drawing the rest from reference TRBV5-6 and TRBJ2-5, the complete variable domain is DAGVTQSPTHLIKTRGQQVTLRCSPKSGHDTVSWYQQALGQGPQFIFQYYEEEERQRGNFPDRFSGHQFPNYSSELNVNALLLGDSALYLCASSLWASLWAQYFGPGTRLLVL.

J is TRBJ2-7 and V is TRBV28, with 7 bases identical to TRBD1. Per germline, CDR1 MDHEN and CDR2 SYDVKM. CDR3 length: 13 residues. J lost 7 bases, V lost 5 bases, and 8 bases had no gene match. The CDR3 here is CASSPGQVWEQYF. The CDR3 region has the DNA TGTGCCAGCAGTCCAGGACAGGTCTGGGAGCAGTACTTC.

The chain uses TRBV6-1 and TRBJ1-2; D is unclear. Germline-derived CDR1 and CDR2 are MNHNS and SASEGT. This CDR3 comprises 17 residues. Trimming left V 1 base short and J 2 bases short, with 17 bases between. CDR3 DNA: TGTGCCAGCAGTGAAGTTTTAGGCAGGCGGGAGAACTATGGCTACACCTTC. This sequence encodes CASSEVLGRRENYGYTF.

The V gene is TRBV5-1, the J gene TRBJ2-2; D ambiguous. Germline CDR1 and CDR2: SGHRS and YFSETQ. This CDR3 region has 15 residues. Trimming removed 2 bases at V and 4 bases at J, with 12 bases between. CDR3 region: CASSLGGQVTGELFF. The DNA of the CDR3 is TGCGCCAGCAGCTTAGGTGGTCAGGTCACCGGGGAGCTGTTTTTT.

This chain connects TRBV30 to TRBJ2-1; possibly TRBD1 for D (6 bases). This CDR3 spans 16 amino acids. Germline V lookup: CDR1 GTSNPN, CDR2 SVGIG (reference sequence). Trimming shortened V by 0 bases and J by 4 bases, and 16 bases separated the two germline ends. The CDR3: CAWSVGGSRGYNEQFF. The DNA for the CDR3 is TGTGCCTGGAGTGTTGGGGGTAGCAGGGGATACAATGAGCAGTTCTTC.

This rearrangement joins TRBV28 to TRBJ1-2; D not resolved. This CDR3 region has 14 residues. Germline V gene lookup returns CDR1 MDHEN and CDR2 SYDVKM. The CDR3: CATQRQDANYGYTF. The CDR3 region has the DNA TGTGCTACTCAGCGGCAGGACGCAAACTATGGCTACACCTTC.